Listed below are T cell receptor beta chains from one sample, sequenced in a study of T cell responses to AZD1222 COVID-19 vaccine. Only in-frame clones appear in the TCRdb table, and some are missing; sequencing was by immunoSEQ multiplex PCR. The table records around 99,000 clones, roughly 90% of them present only once. The sample in question was peripheral blood, obtained 28 days after the second AZD1222 dose. The receptors were sampled from an adult who received the AZD1222 COVID-19 vaccine. Each CDR3 is given with its conserved first and last residue. The order of the fields is V gene, D gene, CDR3 length, clone size, J gene, CDR3 DNA, CDR3 protein. D genes are given only for firm matches. The listing skips clone size in some rows; elsewhere it reads once, few, many or a size class.

v_call: TRBV30; d_call: -; cdr3_length: 19; clone_size: -; j_call: TRBJ2-6; cdr3_nt: TGTGCCTGGAGCCAAACGGGAAGGGGTGGGATCTCTGGGGCCAACGTCCTGACTTTC; cdr3_aa: CAWSQTGRGGISGANVLTF
v_call: TRBV5-6; d_call: -; cdr3_length: 14; clone_size: -; j_call: TRBJ1-5; cdr3_nt: TGTGCCAGCAGTTTTAGACAGAACAATCAGCCCCAGCATTTT; cdr3_aa: CASSFRQNNQPQHF
v_call: TRBV10-3; d_call: -; cdr3_length: 14; clone_size: -; j_call: TRBJ1-1; cdr3_nt: TGTGCCATCAGAGAGACGGGATTTGACACTGAAGCTTTCTTT; cdr3_aa: CAIRETGFDTEAFF
v_call: TRBV6-5; d_call: -; cdr3_length: 14; clone_size: -; j_call: TRBJ2-7; cdr3_nt: TGTGCCAGCAGTTCCAATTTCGGGGAAGTGGAGCAGTACTTC; cdr3_aa: CASSSNFGEVEQYF
v_call: TRBV2; d_call: TRBD1; cdr3_length: 15; clone_size: -; j_call: TRBJ2-1; cdr3_nt: TGTGCCAGCACCCTCGGGACAGGGAGTAACAATGAGCAGTTCTTC; cdr3_aa: CASTLGTGSNNEQFF
v_call: TRBV10-3; d_call: -; cdr3_length: 14; clone_size: -; j_call: TRBJ1-2; cdr3_nt: TGTGCCACCCACCCAGGTTCCCTATTCTATGGCTACACCTTC; cdr3_aa: CATHPGSLFYGYTF
v_call: TRBV3-1/TRBV3-2; d_call: -; cdr3_length: 16; clone_size: -; j_call: TRBJ1-1; cdr3_nt: TGTGCCAGCAGCCAAGAGTATGGGGGAAGGGGTGCTGAAGCTTTCTTT; cdr3_aa: CASSQEYGGRGAEAFF
v_call: TRBV2; d_call: -; cdr3_length: 14; clone_size: -; j_call: TRBJ1-1; cdr3_nt: TGTGCCAGCAGTGTGCAGGGCGCGAACACTGAAGCTTTCTTT; cdr3_aa: CASSVQGANTEAFF
v_call: TRBV18; d_call: -; cdr3_length: 15; clone_size: -; j_call: TRBJ1-6; cdr3_nt: TGTGCCAGCTCACCCCGAGGGACCGACTATTCACCCCTCCACTTT; cdr3_aa: CASSPRGTDYSPLHF
v_call: TRBV6-5; d_call: -; cdr3_length: 15; clone_size: -; j_call: TRBJ1-1; cdr3_nt: TGTGCCAGCGGATCCAACCGCCGGAAGAACACTGAAGCTTTCTTT; cdr3_aa: CASGSNRRKNTEAFF
v_call: TRBV4-3; d_call: TRBD1; cdr3_length: 17; clone_size: -; j_call: TRBJ1-3; cdr3_nt: TGCGCCAGCAGCCAGGGGACAGGGGCGAACTCTGGAAACACCATATATTTT; cdr3_aa: CASSQGTGANSGNTIYF
v_call: TRBV10-3; d_call: -; cdr3_length: 15; clone_size: once; j_call: TRBJ1-2; cdr3_nt: TGTGCCATCAGTGAGTCAAGGGCAGTAGTCAGCGGCTACACCTTC; cdr3_aa: CAISESRAVVSGYTF
v_call: TRBV6-5; d_call: -; cdr3_length: 15; clone_size: -; j_call: TRBJ2-2; cdr3_nt: TGTGCCAGCACTCCCCGGGCCCACAGCCCCGGGGAGCTGTTTTTT; cdr3_aa: CASTPRAHSPGELFF
v_call: TRBV3-1/TRBV3-2; d_call: -; cdr3_length: 14; clone_size: -; j_call: TRBJ1-1; cdr3_nt: TGTGCCAGCAGACAAGGTGGAGATGTCACTGAAGCTTTCTTT; cdr3_aa: CASRQGGDVTEAFF
v_call: TRBV7-3; d_call: -; cdr3_length: 16; clone_size: -; j_call: TRBJ2-3; cdr3_nt: TGTGCCAGCAGCACGACAGGTGCTACGGCGACAGATACGCAGTATTTT; cdr3_aa: CASSTTGATATDTQYF
v_call: TRBV9; d_call: TRBD1; cdr3_length: 15; clone_size: -; j_call: TRBJ1-4; cdr3_nt: TGTGCCAGCAGCAAACAGGGGGTTACTAATGAAAAACTGTTTTTT; cdr3_aa: CASSKQGVTNEKLFF